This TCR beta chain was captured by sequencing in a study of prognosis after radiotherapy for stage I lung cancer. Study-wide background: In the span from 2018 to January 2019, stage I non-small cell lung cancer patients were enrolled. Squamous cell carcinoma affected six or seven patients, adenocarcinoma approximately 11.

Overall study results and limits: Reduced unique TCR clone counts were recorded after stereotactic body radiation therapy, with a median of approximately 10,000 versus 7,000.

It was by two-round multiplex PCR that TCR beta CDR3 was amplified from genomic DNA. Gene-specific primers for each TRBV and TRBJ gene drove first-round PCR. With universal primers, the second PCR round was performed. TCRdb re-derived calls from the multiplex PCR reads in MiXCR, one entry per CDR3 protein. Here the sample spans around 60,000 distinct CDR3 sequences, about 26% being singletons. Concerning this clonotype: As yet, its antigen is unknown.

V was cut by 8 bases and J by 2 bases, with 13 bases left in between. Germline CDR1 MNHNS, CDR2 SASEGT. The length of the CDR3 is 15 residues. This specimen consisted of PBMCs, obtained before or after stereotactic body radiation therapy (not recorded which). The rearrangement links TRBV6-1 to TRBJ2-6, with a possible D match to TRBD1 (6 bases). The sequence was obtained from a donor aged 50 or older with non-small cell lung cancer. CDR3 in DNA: TGTGCCAGCGCAGGACAGAACACTGGGGCCAACGTCCTGACTTTC. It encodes CASAGQNTGANVLTF.